These 6 T cell receptor beta chains were sequenced from one sample in a study of long-term antiretroviral therapy in people with HIV. With survey level as its setting, the immunoSEQ assay was v3.0. The table came from immunoSEQ multiplex PCR; TCRdb's copy has only in-frame clones and leaves some out. This sample yields around 29,000 clones, of which 87% are seen a single time; over 10% belongs to the top ten. This specimen was unsorted PBMCs, taken 1.1 years after starting antiretroviral therapy. The receptors shown here come from a man aged 18 to 30 with HIV.

This clone showed up just once. The J gene is TRBJ1-2, the V gene TRBV6-1; TRBD1 aligns across 7 bases. CDR1 MNHNS and CDR2 SASEGT come from the germline V gene. V shed 4 bases, J shed 3 bases, and the junction held 14 bases outside the gene matches. CDR3 length: 17 residues. CDR3 residues: CASSAKSEDRLDYGYTF. CDR3 nucleotide sequence: TGTGCCAGCAGTGCGAAATCAGAGGACAGGCTCGACTATGGCTACACCTTC.

The chain has TRBV6-6 and TRBJ1-1; 9 positions agree with TRBD1. Germline CDR1 MNHNY, CDR2 SVGAGI (reference sequence). J was trimmed by 4 bases and V by 0 bases; bases with no gene match: 0. CDR3 length equals 14 residues. CDR3 DNA sequence: TGTGCCAGCAGTTACTCGACAGGGGGCACTGAAGCTTTCTTT. This translates into CASSYSTGGTEAFF.

The chain is built from TRBV4-3 and TRBJ2-7, with 16 bases matching TRBD2. Unmatched junction bases numbered 10, after V lost 4 bases and J lost 1 base. Germline V gene data show CDR1 as LGHNA and CDR2 as YSLEER. CDR3 length equals 19 residues. In nucleotides, the CDR3 is TGCGCCAGCAGCCCTGGGACTAGCGGGAGGGATACCCCATCCTACGAGCAGTACTTC. It is translated as CASSPGTSGRDTPSYEQYF.

V gene TRBV9 combines with J gene TRBJ2-3, with TRBD2 matching 8 bases. CDR1 and CDR2 from the germline V gene are SGDLS and YYNGEE. The CDR3 sequence is 17 residues long. V dropped 0 bases and J dropped 2; count of bases not matched to a gene: 8. The CDR3 here is CASSVGPGLALTDTQYF. As DNA, the CDR3 is TGTGCCAGCAGCGTAGGTCCCGGACTAGCTCTCACAGATACGCAGTATTTT.

CDR3 DNA sequence: TGTGCCAGCAGCCGAGGGGTGAGCTATGGCTACACCTTC. This codes for CASSRGVSYGYTF. V gene TRBV9 combines with J gene TRBJ1-2; TRBD1 might be the D (5 bases). The CDR3 covers 13 residues. V lost 4 bases and J lost 4, with 11 bases in between. CDR1 and CDR2 (germline): SGDLS, YYNGEE.

This rearrangement joins TRBV19 to TRBJ2-7; D remains unclear. The germline V gene encodes CDR1 LNHDA and CDR2 SQIVND (reference sequence). V lost 5 bases and J lost 0, with 8 bases in between. This CDR3 region has 13 residues. The CDR3 DNA reads TGTGCCAGTAGTCTAGGCAGCTCCTACGAGCAGTACTTC. As protein: CASSLGSSYEQYF.